These 7 T cell receptor beta chains came from one sample sequenced in a study. TCRdb re-analysed the RT-PCR reads in MiXCR, keeping a single row per CDR3 protein. The sample holds hundreds of thousands of distinct CDR3 sequences; over 12% are singletons and the top ten take roughly 3.9%. The sample consisted of memory CD4+ T cells from blood. All receptors come from a female donor in good health, serving as a healthy control.

This clonotype was found many times. This chain connects TRBV20-1 to TRBJ2-3, with TRBD2 matching over 9 bases. The CDR3 has 15 amino acids. Germline CDR1 and CDR2: DFQATT and SNEGSKA (reference sequence). With V trimmed by 3 bases and J by 4 bases, 8 bases remained unmatched. The CDR3 nucleotides are TGCAGTGCTAGGCTGGCGGGAGGGCCCGCAGATACGCAGTATTTT. Protein product: CSARLAGGPADTQYF.

This clonotype was observed many times. This sequence joins TRBV6-6 and TRBJ2-1; 7 bases agree with TRBD2. The CDR3 contains 15 residues. Germline CDR1 MNHNY, CDR2 SVGAGI (reference sequence). V trimming: 5 bases; J trimming: 1 base; junction bases outside the gene matches: 5. The CDR3 sequence is CASSPSGRSYNEQFF. The CDR3 DNA follows: TGTGCCAGCAGTCCTAGCGGCCGTTCCTACAATGAGCAGTTCTTC.

This clonotype was counted ten times or more. The chain combines TRBV29-1 with TRBJ2-1, with 7 bases lining up with TRBD2. Trimming took 6 bases from V and 1 from J; bases not matched to a gene: 15. Germline CDR1 SQVTM, CDR2 ANQGSEA. The CDR3 has 17 residues. This CDR3 is CSVPNPTSTLSYNEQFF. CDR3 nucleotides: TGCAGCGTCCCAAACCCGACTAGCACTCTATCCTACAATGAGCAGTTCTTC.

The chain has TRBV20-1 and TRBJ2-2; D gene unclear. This CDR3 has 14 residues. V was clipped by 5 bases and J by 1 base, with 11 bases between them. CDR1 is DFQATT, CDR2 SNEGSKA, per germline (reference sequence). CDR3 coding DNA: TGCAGTGCTTCCGGGCCAGAGAACACCGGGGAGCTGTTTTTT. It specifies CSASGPENTGELFF.

This chain joins TRBV5-1 and TRBJ2-5; TRBD2 matches 8 bases. Germline V gene lookup returns CDR1 SGHRS and CDR2 YFSETQ. V dropped 2 bases and J dropped 2; count of bases not matched to a gene: 11. This CDR3 contains 17 residues. This CDR3 is CASSFPRRGGFQETQYF. DNA of the CDR3: TGCGCCAGCAGCTTTCCCCGTCGGGGGGGATTTCAAGAGACCCAGTACTTC.

This clonotype was observed many times. The chain has TRBV7-2 and TRBJ2-5; 8 nucleotides match TRBD1. V gave up 1 base and J gave up 4 bases; unmatched junction bases: 5. This CDR3 region has 15 residues. Germline CDR1 is SGHTA and CDR2 is FQGNSA. CDR3 bases: TGTGCCAGCAGCTTAGTATGGACAGGGAGAGAGACCCAGTACTTC. Translation: CASSLVWTGRETQYF.

This clonotype occurred a few times. This chain's CDR3 is CSARDFGLAGGPSRELFF. The CDR3 region has the DNA TGCAGTGCTAGAGATTTTGGACTAGCGGGAGGGCCAAGCAGGGAGCTGTTTTTT. The J gene is TRBJ2-2, the V gene TRBV20-1; 15 nucleotides match TRBD2. Per germline, CDR1 DFQATT and CDR2 SNEGSKA (reference sequence). V was pared by 0 bases and J by 9 bases, with 11 bases of the junction left unmatched. The CDR3 runs to 18 residues.